This TCR beta chain was profiled in a study of T cells after yellow fever vaccination. Overall study context: SMART-Seq v4 Ultra Low Input prepared the low-cell-number fractions.

TCRdb analysed the 5' RACE reads with MiXCR anew, one entry per CDR3 protein. The table includes approximately 300,000 distinct CDR3 sequences, about 6.6% detected once. The CDR3 length is 12 residues. V was pared by 0 bases and J by 7 bases, with 7 bases between. From germline, CDR1 is SGHRS and CDR2 YFSETQ. The starting material was PBMCs, obtained roughly seven weeks after the first yellow fever vaccination. The source of this sequence is a man aged 18 to 29 who received the YFV17D yellow fever vaccine. The rearrangement uses TRBV5-1 and TRBJ1-1, with D hard to call. The CDR3 DNA sequence: TGCGCCAGCAGCTTGGTGGTGGGTGAAGCTTTCTTT. Protein sequence: CASSLVVGEAFF.